A single sample is the source of the 32 T cell receptor beta chains below, sequenced in a study of control samples from healthy donors and cancer patients (dated by TCRdb to 2018 to 2021). The library was prepared using the immunoSEQ multiplex PCR assay. Drawn from immuneACCESS, this table holds only the in-frame rearrangements with V and J called that TCRdb kept. Clones are partly lost; checked studies trace under half to an unresolved V gene and leave the rest unexplained. Within this sample are some 73,000 clones, with around 94% of them counted one time only. The biggest ten clones account for 6.2% of the sample. Specimen: blood. Source of these receptors: a woman in her thirties or forties in good health.

The genes are TRBV7-3 and TRBJ1-2; TRBD1 agrees at 7 bases. V dropped 5 bases and J dropped 8; count of bases not matched to a gene: 14. Germline assignment: CDR1 SGHTA and CDR2 FQGTGA. This CDR3 is 15 amino acids long. In DNA form, the CDR3 reads TGTGCCAGCAGCCCGTTCCTGACAGGGAGAGGAGGCTACACCTTC. It yields the protein CASSPFLTGRGGYTF.

The V call is TRBV5-6, the J call TRBJ2-1; D is undetermined. V was shortened by 4 bases and J by 7 bases, with 9 bases between the two germline ends. Germline assignment: CDR1 SGHDT and CDR2 YYEEEE. This CDR3 spans 12 amino acids. The CDR3 DNA reads as TGTGCCAGCAGCCAACTAAGAAATGAGCAGTTCTTC. It yields the protein CASSQLRNEQFF.

This chain links TRBV10-2 with TRBJ2-7; D not certain. CDR1 is WSHSY, CDR2 SAAADI, per germline. With 4 bases removed from V and 2 bases from J, the gap between germline ends came to 12 bases. The CDR3 is 14 residues long. The CDR3 bases are TGCGCCAGCAGTGCTAGGAGTGGGACCTACGAGCAGTACTTC. Translation gives CASSARSGTYEQYF.

The chain couples TRBV3-1 (or the pseudogene TRBV3-2) to TRBJ1-3; D might be TRBD1 (5 bases). CDR1 and CDR2 (germline): LGHDT, YNNKEL (reference sequence). CDR3 length: 13 amino acids. V was trimmed by 10 bases and J by 4 bases, leaving 14 bases between them. The CDR3 region is CATEGRSGNTIYF. The CDR3 nucleotides are TGTGCCACCGAGGGGCGATCAGGAAACACCATATATTTT.

The V call is TRBV7-9, the J call TRBJ1-1; 8 nucleotides agree with TRBD1. V trimming: 5 bases; J trimming: 3 bases; junction bases outside the gene matches: 11. The CDR3 totals 16 residues. Germline V gives CDR1 SEHNR, CDR2 FQNEAQ (reference sequence). CDR3 sequence reads: CASSLRDRSLHTEAFF. The CDR3 region has the DNA TGTGCCAGCAGCCTCCGGGACAGGTCCCTTCACACTGAAGCTTTCTTT.

J is TRBJ2-3 and V is TRBV11-2, with 7 bases aligning to TRBD2. V lost 1 base, J lost 12 bases, and 1 base stayed unmatched. Germline values: CDR1 SGHAT, CDR2 FQNNGV. The CDR3 has 11 residues. The chain's CDR3 is CASSLGDYQYF. DNA of the CDR3: TGTGCCAGCAGCTTAGGGGACTACCAGTATTTT.

The CDR3 DNA follows: TGTGCCAGCAGTGACTCGCCGGGAGGGCCCCCAGATACGCAGTATTTT. Its protein is CASSDSPGGPPDTQYF. This rearrangement joins TRBV6-4 to TRBJ2-3, with TRBD2 identical over 8 bases. Trimming at V came to 0 bases and at J to 4 bases, leaving 6 bases not matched to a gene. This CDR3 region has 16 residues. The germline V gene encodes CDR1 MRHNA and CDR2 SNTAGT.

CDR3 sequence: CASREGSSDSYEQYF. The CDR3 nucleotides read TGTGCCAGCAGGGAGGGGTCTAGCGACTCTTACGAGCAGTACTTC. The gene calls are TRBV27 and TRBJ2-7; tentatively, D is TRBD2 (6 bases). This CDR3 is built from 15 residues. Trimming left V 6 bases short and J 4 bases short, with 19 bases between. Germline V CDR1 and CDR2: MNHEY, SMNVEV (reference sequence).

The rearrangement uses TRBV19 and TRBJ2-2; 11 bases agree with TRBD1. The CDR3 is made up of 14 amino acids. The junction had 5 bases not matched to a gene; V was cut back by 5 bases and J by 9 bases. CDR1 LNHDA and CDR2 SQIVND come from the germline V gene (reference sequence). The CDR3 reads CASSWGQGVRELFF. DNA of the CDR3: TGTGCCAGTAGTTGGGGACAGGGGGTCCGGGAGCTGTTTTTT.

The chain uses TRBV6-6 and TRBJ2-1; possible D gene TRBD2, 6 bases. V was trimmed by 10 bases and J by 10 bases, leaving 20 bases between them. The CDR3 totals 13 residues. Germline CDR1 and CDR2: MNHNY and SVGAGI (reference sequence). In DNA form, the CDR3 reads TGTGCCACCAGCCGGGGGACTCCCAAGGAGCAGTTCTTC. This translates into CATSRGTPKEQFF.

This chain uses TRBV5-8 with TRBJ1-1; D gene uncertain. Germline CDR1 is SGHTS and CDR2 is YDEGEE. Trimming took off 2 bases at V and 5 bases at J, with 1 base between the two ends. The CDR3 sequence is 10 residues long. As DNA, the CDR3 is TGTGCCAGCAGCTTTACTGAAGCTTTCTTT. Its translation: CASSFTEAFF.

The rearrangement joins TRBV29-1 to TRBJ1-5; 9 bases fit TRBD1. CDR1 and CDR2 from the germline V gene are SQVTM and ANQGSEA. Unmatched junction bases numbered 5, after V lost 3 bases and J lost 2 bases. The CDR3 loop spans 15 amino acids. The CDR3 DNA reads as TGCAGCGTTGAGCTACAGGGGGCAGGCAATCAGCCCCAGCATTTT. This codes for CSVELQGAGNQPQHF. The whole variable domain, filled in from reference TRBV29-1 and TRBJ1-5, reads SAVISQKPSRDICQRGTSLTIQCQVDSQVTMMFWYRQQPGQSLTLIATANQGSEATYESGFVIDKFPISRPNLTFSTLTVSNMSPEDSSIYLCSVELQGAGNQPQHFGDGTRLSIL.

The gene calls are TRBV7-6 and TRBJ1-1; maybe TRBD1 (5 bases). This CDR3 has 15 residues. V was pared by 6 bases and J by 3 bases, with 17 bases between. Germline V gene sequence: CDR1 SGHVS, CDR2 FNYEAQ. CDR3 protein: CASRGTGEDYTEAFF. The CDR3 coding sequence is TGTGCCAGCAGAGGGACGGGGGAAGACTACACTGAAGCTTTCTTT.

This chain connects TRBV28 to TRBJ1-1; maybe TRBD1 (5 bases). V lost 4 bases and J 3 bases, leaving 21 bases between the germline ends. There are 17 residues in the CDR3. Germline lookup yields CDR1 MDHEN and CDR2 SYDVKM. CDR3 sequence reads: CASSSTGGRYVDTEAFF. The DNA for the CDR3 is TGTGCCAGCAGTTCTACCGGGGGAAGGTACGTGGACACTGAAGCTTTCTTT.

The chain uses TRBV7-6 and TRBJ2-7; D is tentatively TRBD1 or TRBD2 (6 bases each). V was pared by 3 bases and J by 6 bases, with 15 bases between. Germline CDR1 is SGHVS and CDR2 is FNYEAQ. CDR3 size: 14 residues. The CDR3 DNA sequence: TGTGCCAGCAGCTTCCTGACAGGAGGGAGCGAGCAGTACTTC. Translating gives CASSFLTGGSEQYF.

This rearrangement joins TRBV3-1 (or the pseudogene TRBV3-2) to TRBJ2-7; 8 positions match TRBD2. This CDR3 is 15 amino acids long. With V trimmed by 3 bases and J by 1 base, 5 bases remained unmatched. CDR1 and CDR2 (germline): LGHDT, YNNKEL (reference sequence). CDR3 in DNA: TGTGCCAGCAGCCACGGGACTAGTGGATCCTACGAGCAGTACTTC. It translates to CASSHGTSGSYEQYF.

The chain recombines TRBV28 with TRBJ2-5; no firm D call. CDR3 length: 12 residues. Per germline, CDR1 MDHEN and CDR2 SYDVKM. V gave up 7 bases and J gave up 1 base, with 7 bases separating them. CDR3 nucleotides: TGTGCCAGCACTCGGCTCCAAGAGACCCAGTACTTC. Protein product: CASTRLQETQYF.

This clone was recorded only once. The rearrangement links TRBV11-2 to TRBJ1-2, with 8 bases lining up with TRBD1. The CDR3 has 15 amino acids. Germline V gene sequence: CDR1 SGHAT, CDR2 FQNNGV. J was trimmed by 7 bases and V by 4 bases; bases with no gene match: 11. The CDR3 reads CASSWGTGGIGGYTF. DNA of the CDR3: TGTGCCAGCAGCTGGGGGACAGGAGGCATCGGTGGCTACACCTTC.

The CDR3 is CAWSVGLGGNQPQHF. Here the CDR3 DNA reads TGTGCCTGGAGTGTTGGCTTGGGGGGCAATCAGCCCCAGCATTTT. The gene calls are TRBV30 and TRBJ1-5; D perhaps matches TRBD1 (5 bases). The CDR3 totals 15 residues. Germline V gives CDR1 GTSNPN, CDR2 SVGIG (reference sequence). V lost 0 bases and J lost 2, with 11 bases in between.

The chain carries TRBV9 and TRBJ1-1, with unresolved D. Germline CDR1 and CDR2: SGDLS and YYNGEE. The CDR3 contains 13 residues. Trimming removed 2 bases at V and 1 base at J, with 6 bases between. The CDR3, as DNA: TGTGCCAGCAGCGTTCGGTCGAACACTGAAGCTTTCTTT. It is translated as CASSVRSNTEAFF.

The chain joins TRBV3-1 (or the pseudogene TRBV3-2) to TRBJ2-2; 13 nucleotides agree with TRBD2. V shed 4 bases and J 5 bases; nucleotides not matched to a gene: 4. The germline gives CDR1 LGHDT, CDR2 YNNKEL (reference sequence). CDR3 length: 16 amino acids. CDR3 coding DNA: TGTGCCAGCAGCCCGTGGACTAGCGGGAGTACCGGGGAGCTGTTTTTT. Protein: CASSPWTSGSTGELFF.

The gene calls are TRBV5-4 and TRBJ2-1; D could derive from TRBD1 or TRBD2 (6 bases each). The CDR3 consists of 12 residues. V was pared by 2 bases and J by 8 bases, with 8 bases between. Germline V gene data show CDR1 as SGHNT and CDR2 as YYREEE (reference sequence). The CDR3 reads CASSFGGYEQFF. CDR3 DNA sequence: TGTGCCAGCAGCTTCGGGGGCTATGAGCAGTTCTTC. The whole variable domain, remainder taken from reference TRBV5-4 and TRBJ2-1, is ETGVTQSPTHLIKTRGQQVTLRCSSQSGHNTVSWYQQALGQGPQFIFQYYREEENGRGNFPPRFSGLQFPNYSSELNVNALELDDSALYLCASSFGGYEQFFGPGTRLTVL.

This clone was picked up a small number of times. The rearrangement uses TRBV6-5 and TRBJ2-2; TRBD2 matches 9 bases. This CDR3 is built from 16 residues. With 2 bases clipped from V and 7 bases from J, the junction kept 8 bases outside the gene matches. Germline-derived CDR1 and CDR2 are MNHEY and SVGAGI. CDR3 DNA sequence: TGTGCCAGCAGTTACGAGGCTAGCGGGACGAGCGGGGAGCTGTTTTTT. This encodes CASSYEASGTSGELFF.

The V gene is TRBV28, the J gene TRBJ1-1; D perhaps matches TRBD1 (5 bases). Deletions cut 3 bases from V and 5 bases from J, with 16 bases between. The length of the CDR3 is 15 residues. Germline values: CDR1 MDHEN, CDR2 SYDVKM. CDR3 in DNA: TGTGCCAGCAGTTTGGGGGTGTGGGGATCTACTGAAGCTTTCTTT. Translation gives CASSLGVWGSTEAFF. The full variable domain, with the rest looked up from reference TRBV28 and TRBJ1-1, is DVKVTQSSRYLVKRTGEKVFLECVQDMDHENMFWYRQDPGLGLRLIYFSYDVKMKEKGDIPEGYSVSREKKERFSLILESASTNQTSMYLCASSLGVWGSTEAFFGQGTRLTVV.

This chain connects TRBV5-5 to TRBJ2-1, with a possible D match to TRBD1 (6 bases). The CDR3 runs to 16 residues. CDR1 SGHKS and CDR2 YYEKEE come from the germline V gene (reference sequence). V lost 5 bases and J lost 0, with 15 bases in between. Here the CDR3 reads CASSWSGDFSYNEQFF. As DNA, the CDR3 is TGTGCCAGCAGTTGGTCAGGGGATTTCTCCTACAATGAGCAGTTCTTC.

The V gene is TRBV7-9, the J gene TRBJ2-7, with a weak D call TRBD1 (5 bases). The V end was cut by 5 bases, the J end by 5 bases, with 13 bases between. This CDR3 has 13 amino acids. Germline assignment: CDR1 SEHNR and CDR2 FQNEAQ (reference sequence). The CDR3 DNA reads as TGTGCCAGCAGCCTCCCAGGGATACACGAGCAGTACTTC. Translated: CASSLPGIHEQYF.

V and J are TRBV6-6 and TRBJ2-7; TRBD1 aligns across 8 bases. CDR1 and CDR2 from the germline V gene are MNHNY and SVGAGI (reference sequence). The CDR3 length is 14 residues. The ends lost 6 bases at V and 3 bases at J; junction bases unmatched: 7. Here the CDR3 reads CASRKGQAIYEQYF. CDR3 nucleotides: TGTGCCAGCAGAAAGGGACAGGCCATCTACGAGCAGTACTTC.

The chain links TRBV2 to TRBJ2-3; no firm D call. Germline loops: CDR1 SNHLY, CDR2 FYNNEI. The CDR3 is 15 residues long. V shed 2 bases and J shed 1 base, with 10 bases lying between them. The DNA of the CDR3 is TGTGCCAGCAGTGAACCGGCGTCCGGCACAGATACGCAGTATTTT. As protein: CASSEPASGTDTQYF. Filled out from reference TRBV2 and TRBJ2-3, the complete variable domain reads EPEVTQTPSHQVTQMGQEVILRCVPISNHLYFYWYRQILGQKVEFLVSFYNNEISEKSEIFDDQFSVERPDGSNFTLKIRSTKLEDSAMYFCASSEPASGTDTQYFGPGTRLTVL.

The rearrangement joins TRBV5-5 to TRBJ2-7, with D possibly called TRBD1 or TRBD2 (6 bases each). Trimming left V 2 bases short and J 2 bases short, with 14 bases between. CDR3 length: 15 amino acids. Germline V lookup: CDR1 SGHKS, CDR2 YYEKEE (reference sequence). CDR3 loop: CASSLGGSPTYEQYF. CDR3 coding DNA: TGTGCCAGCAGCTTAGGGGGGAGCCCTACCTACGAGCAGTACTTC.

This clone was detected once. The chain uses TRBV6-5 and TRBJ2-1; tentative D call: TRBD2 (5 bases). The V end was cut by 7 bases, the J end by 9 bases, with 10 bases between. Looked up from germline, CDR1 is MNHEY and CDR2 is SVGAGI. The CDR3 is 11 amino acids. CDR3 coding DNA: TGTGCCAGCAAAGCTAGCACTGAGCAGTTCTTC. It codes for CASKASTEQFF.

J is TRBJ1-5 and V is TRBV7-2; 10 bases are a match to TRBD1. Germline CDR1 SGHTA, CDR2 FQGNSA. This CDR3 has 16 amino acids. J was trimmed by 3 bases and V by 1 base; bases with no gene match: 3. This CDR3 reads CASSLGGQGPNQPQHF. CDR3 nucleotide sequence: TGTGCCAGCAGCTTAGGGGGACAGGGGCCCAATCAGCCCCAGCATTTT.

A remark on this clone: The sample holds other DNA sequences that translate to the same CDR3. J is TRBJ1-1 and V is TRBV12-3 or TRBV12-4; D call uncertain. CDR3 length equals 11 residues. The V and J ends lost 1 base and 7 bases respectively, with 4 bases between them. CDR3 region: CASSLGGEAFF. The CDR3 nucleotides read TGTGCCAGCAGTTTAGGAGGTGAAGCTTTCTTT.